Each of the 29 T cell receptor beta chains below was sequenced from the same sample in a study of shared clonotypes between healthy human individuals. The method was immunoSEQ multiplex PCR; TCRdb's version includes in-frame clones alone and lacks a portion of them. Of hundreds of thousands of clones in the sample, around 92% were seen once. Terminally differentiated effector memory CD45RA+ cells were excluded by CCR7 positive selection of CD45RO-negative cells. Sequencing was done on a sample of naive CD8+ T cells sorted from blood. The receptors here all came from a man aged 30-40 years in good health.

This clone was seen only once. The chain combines TRBV25-1 with TRBJ2-2, with TRBD2 as a possible D gene (5 bases). The CDR3 is 15 amino acids. CDR1 and CDR2 from the germline V gene are MGHDK and SYGVNS. Trimming pared 3 bases from V and 6 bases from J, leaving 14 bases between. The CDR3 DNA is TGTGCCAGCAGTGACCCCACGGGGAGAGCCGGGGAGCTGTTTTTT. This sequence encodes CASSDPTGRAGELFF.

V and J are TRBV27 and TRBJ2-2, with D possibly being TRBD2 (6 bases). Trimming pared 1 base from V and 2 bases from J, leaving 11 bases between. This CDR3 has 16 residues. Germline CDR1 MNHEY, CDR2 SMNVEV (reference sequence). The CDR3 region has the DNA TGTGCCAGCAGTTTATTTGGCGGGGTCAACACCGGGGAGCTGTTTTTT. As protein: CASSLFGGVNTGELFF.

The count of this clone is one. The chain joins TRBV7-2 to TRBJ2-7; 9 bases are shared with TRBD1. Trimming took 3 bases from V and 2 from J; bases not matched to a gene: 2. The germline V gene has CDR1 SGHTA and CDR2 FQGNSA. The CDR3 is 14 residues long. As DNA, the CDR3 is TGTGCCAGCAGCTTTGGGACAGGGACCTACGAGCAGTACTTC. This sequence encodes CASSFGTGTYEQYF.

This chain connects TRBV28 to TRBJ2-1; 11 nucleotides align to TRBD2. V dropped 3 bases and J dropped 9; count of bases not matched to a gene: 4. The CDR3 sequence is 14 residues long. Per the germline V gene, CDR1 is MDHEN and CDR2 is SYDVKM. The chain's CDR3 is CASSFGGLAAEQFF. CDR3 bases: TGTGCCAGCAGTTTTGGGGGACTAGCGGCTGAGCAGTTCTTC.

This chain uses TRBV28 with TRBJ2-1, with 14 bases matching TRBD2. CDR1 MDHEN and CDR2 SYDVKM come from the germline V gene. J gave up 6 bases and V 5 bases, and 3 bases lay outside the gene matches. The CDR3 totals 15 residues. The CDR3 DNA follows: TGTGCCAGCAGTCAGACTAGCGGGAGGGCCAATGAGCAGTTCTTC. Protein: CASSQTSGRANEQFF.

The rearrangement joins TRBV28 to TRBJ1-1; D is ambiguous. The CDR3 sequence is 12 residues long. V was cut by 6 bases and J by 0 bases, with 5 bases left in between. In germline, CDR1 is MDHEN, CDR2 SYDVKM. The DNA of the CDR3 is TGTGCCAGCAGATATATGAACACTGAAGCTTTCTTT. It yields the protein CASRYMNTEAFF.

The chain employs TRBV5-1 and TRBJ2-7; 7 bases are shared with TRBD1. The germline V gene has CDR1 SGHRS and CDR2 YFSETQ. The CDR3 is made up of 17 amino acids. The junction had 14 bases not matched to a gene; V was cut back by 2 bases and J by 3 bases. CDR3: CASSFSLDGTAFYEQYF. The CDR3, as DNA: TGCGCCAGCAGCTTTAGTCTCGACGGGACAGCCTTCTACGAGCAGTACTTC.

This chain uses TRBV14 with TRBJ1-1, with D possibly being TRBD1 (5 bases). The CDR3 contains 12 residues. V was pared by 3 bases and J by 8 bases, with 10 bases between. From germline, CDR1 is SGHDN and CDR2 FVKESK. The CDR3 region is CASSHGHIEAFF. The CDR3 bases are TGTGCCAGCAGCCACGGACACATAGAAGCTTTCTTT.

This sequence joins TRBV27 and TRBJ1-4; a possible D gene is TRBD1 (5 bases). V lost 2 bases and J 5 bases, leaving 12 bases between the germline ends. The CDR3 has 15 residues. Germline V lookup: CDR1 MNHEY, CDR2 SMNVEV (reference sequence). The DNA for the CDR3 is TGTGCCAGCAGTTTAGGGTCGGGGCTAAATGAAAAACTGTTTTTT. This sequence encodes CASSLGSGLNEKLFF.

The V gene is TRBV29-1, the J gene TRBJ2-1; D might be TRBD2 (6 bases). The germline V gene has CDR1 SQVTM and CDR2 ANQGSEA. Trimming shortened V by 7 bases and J by 6 bases, and 13 bases separated the two germline ends. The CDR3 has 12 amino acids. CDR3 protein: CSAPDYANEQFF. The CDR3 DNA sequence: TGCAGCGCCCCGGACTACGCCAATGAGCAGTTCTTC.

V and J are TRBV5-1 and TRBJ1-2; the D is unclear. This CDR3 is 14 amino acids long. Trimming removed 0 bases from V and 2 bases from J, with 8 bases in between. The V gene's germline CDR1 is SGHRS and CDR2 YFSETQ. CDR3 DNA: TGCGCCAGCAGCTTGGACAGCTTCAACTATGGCTACACCTTC. It yields the protein CASSLDSFNYGYTF. Drawing the rest from reference TRBV5-1 and TRBJ1-2, the complete variable domain is KAGVTQTPRYLIKTRGQQVTLSCSPISGHRSVSWYQQTPGQGLQFLFEYFSETQRNKGNFPGRFSGRQFSNSRSEMNVSTLELGDSALYLCASSLDSFNYGYTFGSGTRLTVV.

The chain employs TRBV7-9 and TRBJ2-5; TRBD2 is a possible D gene (6 bases). In germline, CDR1 is SEHNR, CDR2 FQNEAQ (reference sequence). The V end lost 5 bases, the J end lost 4 bases, and 11 bases lay between the germline ends. The CDR3 length is 13 residues. This CDR3 is CASSAGTGETQYF. CDR3 bases: TGTGCCAGCAGCGCAGGGACTGGAGAGACCCAGTACTTC.

The chain links TRBV19 to TRBJ1-5; D not certain. Germline CDR1 reads LNHDA; CDR2 reads SQIVND (reference sequence). CDR3 size: 15 residues. V was cut by 1 base and J by 11 bases, with 18 bases left in between. As DNA, the CDR3 is TGTGCCAGTAGTATAGCGGGGAGGGCTCGGAGAGCCCAGCATTTT. This sequence encodes CASSIAGRARRAQHF. Drawing the rest from reference TRBV19 and TRBJ1-5, the complete variable domain is DGGITQSPKYLFRKEGQNVTLSCEQNLNHDAMYWYRQDPGQGLRLIYYSQIVNDFQKGDIAEGYSVSREKKESFPLTVTSAQKNPTAFYLCASSIAGRARRAQHFGDGTRLSIL.

The CDR3 DNA reads TGTGCCATCAGTGAGTCCGAAGGGGCAGAAAACATTCAGTACTTC. Encoded protein: CAISESEGAENIQYF. The rearrangement uses TRBV10-3 and TRBJ2-4; perhaps TRBD1 as D (5 bases). CDR1 is ENHRY and CDR2 is SYGVKD in the germline V gene. The V gene lost 0 bases and the J gene lost 5 bases, with 11 bases spanning the gap. The CDR3 covers 15 residues.

The chain is built from TRBV6-6 and TRBJ2-7, with D possibly being TRBD1 (5 bases). Germline V gene sequence: CDR1 MNHNY, CDR2 SVGAGI (reference sequence). V lost 10 bases, J lost 3 bases, and 25 bases lay in between. This CDR3 spans 16 amino acids. CDR3 in amino acids: CATSQGQVFGRYEQYF. In nucleotides, the CDR3 is TGTGCCACTTCCCAGGGTCAGGTTTTTGGTCGCTACGAGCAGTACTTC.

This clone was counted a few times. Other DNA sequences in the same sample also yield this CDR3. This CDR3 reads CASSSGTTDTQYF. CDR3 bases: TGTGCCAGCAGCTCCGGGACTACAGATACGCAGTATTTT. This chain links TRBV11-3 with TRBJ2-3; TRBD2 is a possible D gene (6 bases). V lost 4 bases and J 3 bases, leaving 8 bases between the germline ends. This CDR3 has 13 residues. The germline V gene encodes CDR1 SGHNT and CDR2 YENEEA.

This rearrangement joins TRBV27 to TRBJ2-2; 8 bases are a match to TRBD1. The junction had 7 bases not matched to a gene; V was cut back by 3 bases and J by 1 base. The CDR3 runs 17 residues. Germline CDR1 and CDR2: MNHEY and SMNVEV (reference sequence). CDR3 sequence (DNA): TGTGCCAGCAGTTTTCTCTGGACAGGGTTGAACACCGGGGAGCTGTTTTTT. As protein: CASSFLWTGLNTGELFF.

The rearrangement uses TRBV6-6 and TRBJ1-5; unclear D gene. The V gene lost 6 bases and the J gene lost 6 bases, with 9 bases spanning the gap. The germline V gene encodes CDR1 MNHNY and CDR2 SVGAGI (reference sequence). The CDR3 spans 12 residues. CDR3 DNA: TGTGCCAGCAGGGCGGGGAGTCAGCCCCAGCATTTT. It codes for CASRAGSQPQHF.

V and J are TRBV27 and TRBJ2-1; D is unclear. CDR3 size: 12 residues. V lost 5 bases and J 9 bases, leaving 11 bases between the germline ends. CDR1 MNHEY and CDR2 SMNVEV come from the germline V gene (reference sequence). In nucleotides, the CDR3 is TGTGCCAGCAGTCCCAGTACAGCTGAGCAGTTCTTC. As protein: CASSPSTAEQFF.

The genes are TRBV4-2 and TRBJ2-5; 8 bases line up with TRBD1. After removal of 0 bases from V and 5 bases from J, the junction contained 8 bases not matched to a gene. The CDR3 runs 16 residues. The germline V gene encodes CDR1 LGHNA and CDR2 YNFKEQ. The CDR3 region is CASSQEGDRMWETQYF. DNA for the CDR3: TGTGCCAGCAGCCAAGAGGGGGACAGGATGTGGGAGACCCAGTACTTC.

V usage is TRBV5-1 and J usage is TRBJ1-1, with 7 positions matching TRBD1. This CDR3 has 16 amino acids. After removal of 3 bases from V and 4 bases from J, the junction contained 12 bases not matched to a gene. Germline CDR1 reads SGHRS; CDR2 reads YFSETQ. The CDR3, as DNA: TGCGCCAGCAGCTCCGGGACAGCCTTTTTGGGCACTGAAGCTTTCTTT. Translated, it gives CASSSGTAFLGTEAFF.

The CDR3 DNA reads TGTGCCAGCAGGGGGTCCCCCGGTGCCACCGGGGAGCTGTTTTTT. This gives the protein CASRGSPGATGELFF. The chain links TRBV7-2 to TRBJ2-2; D not certain. CDR1 and CDR2 (germline): SGHTA, FQGNSA. This CDR3 has 15 amino acids. V was pared by 6 bases and J by 4 bases, with 15 bases between.

This chain uses TRBV7-9 with TRBJ2-7; the match to TRBD1 covers 10 bases. The germline CDR1 and CDR2 sequences are SEHNR and FQNEAQ (reference sequence). This CDR3 region has 16 residues. V lost 0 bases and J lost 4; bases outside the gene matches: 6. CDR3 bases: TGTGCCAGCAGCTTAGCGACGGGACAGGGGAGGTACGAGCAGTACTTC. The encoded protein is CASSLATGQGRYEQYF.

This sequence joins TRBV28 and TRBJ1-4, with D possibly TRBD1 on 6 matching bases. From germline, CDR1 is MDHEN and CDR2 SYDVKM. V was pared by 4 bases and J by 6 bases, with 18 bases between. CDR3 length: 16 residues. DNA of the CDR3: TGTGCCAGCAGTTACAGGGAAGTTAGTGGCGATGAAAAACTGTTTTTT. Its protein product is CASSYREVSGDEKLFF.

This clone was detected a few times. CDR3: CASSLLGGHGTEAFF. CDR3 sequence (DNA): TGTGCCAGCAGTTTATTGGGGGGACACGGTACTGAAGCTTTCTTT. The V and J genes are TRBV27 and TRBJ1-1; perhaps TRBD1 as D (6 bases). CDR3 size: 15 residues. Between the trimmed V and J ends, which lost 1 base and 5 bases, there was a span of 14 bases. Germline V gene sequence: CDR1 MNHEY, CDR2 SMNVEV (reference sequence).

V gene TRBV10-3 combines with J gene TRBJ2-2, with unresolved D. V lost 2 bases and J lost 4, with 17 bases in between. CDR1 and CDR2 (germline): ENHRY, SYGVKD. This CDR3 comprises 17 residues. For the CDR3, the DNA is TGTGCCATCAGTGAGGCCCCCGCGGCCGCTGTCACCGGGGAGCTGTTTTTT. It is translated as CAISEAPAAAVTGELFF.

This rearrangement joins TRBV15 to TRBJ2-5; D may be TRBD1 (6 bases). Between the trimmed V and J ends, which lost 7 bases and 0 bases, there was a span of 9 bases. The CDR3 spans 13 residues. The germline gives CDR1 LNHNV, CDR2 YYDKDF (reference sequence). Here the CDR3 DNA reads TGTGCCACCAAGGGGACAAACCAAGAGACCCAGTACTTC. Translating gives CATKGTNQETQYF.

The chain is built from TRBV7-2 and TRBJ1-2; TRBD1 is a possible D gene (6 bases). Trimming left V 5 bases short and J 4 bases short, with 26 bases between. Germline CDR1 and CDR2: SGHTA and FQGNSA. This CDR3 is built from 18 residues. The chain's CDR3 is CASSPLRQGSIGGYGYTF. The CDR3 DNA is TGTGCCAGCAGCCCTCTTCGGCAGGGGAGTATCGGGGGCTATGGCTACACCTTC.

V usage is TRBV7-9 and J usage is TRBJ2-3; 8 bases are shared with TRBD2. This CDR3 is built from 15 residues. J lost 3 bases, V lost 8 bases, and 10 bases had no gene match. CDR1 and CDR2 (germline): SEHNR, FQNEAQ (reference sequence). CDR3 protein: CASLTGGPGTDTQYF. The CDR3 nucleotides are TGTGCCAGCCTGACGGGAGGGCCGGGAACAGATACGCAGTATTTT. The entire variable domain, with the rest obtained from reference TRBV7-9 and TRBJ2-3, is as follows: DTGVSQNPRHKITKRGQNVTFRCDPISEHNRLYWYRQTLGQGPEFLTYFQNEAQLEKSRLLSDRFSAERPKGSFSTLEIQRTEQGDSAMYLCASLTGGPGTDTQYFGPGTRLTVL.